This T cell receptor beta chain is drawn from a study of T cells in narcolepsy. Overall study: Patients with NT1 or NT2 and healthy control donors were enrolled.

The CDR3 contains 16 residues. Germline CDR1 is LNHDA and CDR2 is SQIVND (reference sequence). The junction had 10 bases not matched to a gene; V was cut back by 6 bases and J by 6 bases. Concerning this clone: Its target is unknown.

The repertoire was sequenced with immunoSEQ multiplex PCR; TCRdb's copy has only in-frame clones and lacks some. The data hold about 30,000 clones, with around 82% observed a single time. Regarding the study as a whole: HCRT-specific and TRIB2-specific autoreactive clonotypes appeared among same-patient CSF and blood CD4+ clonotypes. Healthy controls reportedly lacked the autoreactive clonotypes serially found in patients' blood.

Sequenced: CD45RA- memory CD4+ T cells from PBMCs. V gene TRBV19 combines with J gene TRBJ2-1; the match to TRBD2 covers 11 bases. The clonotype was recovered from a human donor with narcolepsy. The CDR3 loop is CASRGSGGALSNEQFF. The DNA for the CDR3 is TGTGCCAGTAGGGGTAGCGGGGGGGCTTTATCCAATGAGCAGTTCTTC.